This is a list of T cell receptor beta chains from one sample in a study of CD8+CD57+ T cells in acquired aplastic anemia. TCRdb fed the reads into MiXCR, producing one record per CDR3 protein. The table includes 200,000 to 250,000 distinct CDR3 sequences, less than 75% detected once. Sequenced material: sorted CD4+, CD8+, or CD8+CD57+ T cells (not recorded which) from PBMCs. These receptors were taken from a human donor with aplastic anemia. Both conserved end residues are part of each CDR3. D genes are given only for firm matches. Size values are once, few and many counts, or a class for expanded clones, and some rows have none.

len | d_gene | j_gene | abundance | v_gene | CDR3aa | CDR3nt
14 | NA | TRBJ2-7 | few | TRBV7-2 | CASSLAGAVYEQYF | TGTGCCAGCAGCTTAGCAGGGGCAGTCTACGAGCAGTACTTC
16 | NA | TRBJ1-5 | NA | TRBV7-9 | CASSQGGRVVDQPQHF | TGTGCCAGCAGCCAGGGAGGCAGGGTCGTGGATCAGCCCCAGCATTTT
14 | NA | TRBJ1-2 | NA | TRBV10-2 | CASSESQGLGGYTF | TGCGCCAGCAGTGAGAGTCAGGGGCTGGGTGGCTACACCTTC
15 | NA | TRBJ2-5 | NA | TRBV15 | CATSSLAGSQETQYF | TGTGCCACCAGCAGCTTAGCCGGCAGCCAAGAGACCCAGTACTTC
13 | NA | TRBJ1-1 | NA | TRBV2 | CASRTDPATEAFF | TGTGCCAGCAGAACGGACCCCGCCACTGAAGCTTTCTTT
12 | NA | TRBJ1-2 | NA | TRBV4-2 | CASSQSDYGYTF | TGTGCCAGCAGCCAAAGTGACTATGGCTACACCTTC
16 | TRBD1 | TRBJ1-2 | NA | TRBV4-3 | CASSHAGTGGAHGYTF | TGCGCCAGCAGCCACGCCGGGACAGGGGGTGCCCATGGCTACACCTTC
15 | NA | TRBJ2-5 | NA | TRBV4-3 | CASKGYIASQETQYF | TGCGCCAGCAAAGGGTATATAGCCAGCCAAGAGACCCAGTACTTC
17 | NA | TRBJ1-1 | NA | TRBV15 | CATSSPQGGGANTEAFF | TGTGCCACCAGCAGCCCCCAGGGAGGGGGGGCTAACACTGAAGCTTTCTTT
17 | NA | TRBJ2-2 | NA | TRBV7-2 | CASSLGRGITNTGELFF | TGTGCCAGCAGCCTTGGACGTGGGATAACTAACACCGGGGAGCTGTTTTTT
12 | NA | TRBJ2-7 | NA | TRBV2 | CASGSGTYEQYF | TGTGCCAGCGGGAGTGGTACCTACGAGCAGTACTTC
15 | NA | TRBJ1-3 | few | TRBV15 | CATSSQQGIGNTIYF | TGTGCCACCAGCAGCCAACAGGGTATTGGAAACACCATATATTTT
13 | NA | TRBJ1-4 | NA | TRBV5-1 | CASSLGENEELFF | TGTGCCAGCAGCTTAGGTGAAAATGAAGAACTGTTTTTT
14 | TRBD2 | TRBJ2-5 | NA | TRBV7-2 | CASRGLAGDLTQYF | TGTGCCAGCAGGGGACTAGCGGGAGACTTGACCCAGTACTTC
15 | NA | TRBJ2-7 | NA | TRBV7-2 | CASSPAVRGNYEQYF | TGTGCCAGCAGCCCCGCTGTAAGGGGAAACTACGAGCAGTACTTC
14 | NA | TRBJ2-1 | once | TRBV5-6 | CASSQVRGRHEQFF | TGCGCCAGCAGCCAAGTCAGGGGTAGGCATGAGCAGTTCTTC
17 | TRBD1 | TRBJ1-3 | NA | TRBV10-3 | CAISESALRGRGNTIYF | TGTGCCATCAGTGAGTCCGCGTTAAGGGGGCGAGGAAACACCATATATTTT
18 | NA | TRBJ2-5 | NA | TRBV24-1 | CATSDRDLTPRPSKTQYF | TGTGCCACCAGTGATCGCGACCTAACCCCCCGACCATCGAAGACCCAGTACTTC
15 | TRBD1 | TRBJ2-5 | NA | TRBV5-6 | CASRGQGQGAREQYF | TGTGCCAGCAGGGGACAGGGACAGGGGGCAAGAGAGCAGTACTTC
12 | NA | TRBJ2-7 | NA | TRBV7-3 | CASSGRNYEQYF | TGTGCCAGCAGTGGGAGAAACTACGAGCAGTACTTC
14 | TRBD1 | TRBJ2-5 | NA | TRBV12-3/TRBV12-4 | CASSSGQGTKTQYF | TGTGCCAGCAGTTCCGGACAGGGGACGAAGACCCAGTACTTC
12 | TRBD1 | TRBJ2-7 | few | TRBV20-1 | CSAGGTGDEQYF | TGCAGTGCCGGGGGGACAGGGGACGAGCAGTACTTC